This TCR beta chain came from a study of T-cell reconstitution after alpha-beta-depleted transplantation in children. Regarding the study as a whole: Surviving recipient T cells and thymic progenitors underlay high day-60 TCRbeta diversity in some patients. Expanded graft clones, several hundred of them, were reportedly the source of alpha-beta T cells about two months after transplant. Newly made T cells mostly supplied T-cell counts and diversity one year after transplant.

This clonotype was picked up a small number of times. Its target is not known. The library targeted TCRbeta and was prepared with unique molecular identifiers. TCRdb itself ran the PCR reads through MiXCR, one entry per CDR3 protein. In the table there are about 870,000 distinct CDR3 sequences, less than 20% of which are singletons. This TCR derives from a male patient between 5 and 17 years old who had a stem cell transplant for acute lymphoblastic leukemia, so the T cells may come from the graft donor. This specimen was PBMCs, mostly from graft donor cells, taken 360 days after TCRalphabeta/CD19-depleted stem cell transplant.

The CDR3 coding sequence is TGCGCCAGCAGCCCCTATGGGGACACCGGGGGGTATAGCAATCAGCCCCAGCATTTT. Translating gives CASSPYGDTGGYSNQPQHF. V gene TRBV5-1 combines with J gene TRBJ1-5; the D gene is possibly TRBD1 (6 bases). The V end lost 4 bases, the J end lost 0 bases, and 23 bases lay between the germline ends. Germline CDR1 reads SGHRS; CDR2 reads YFSETQ. The CDR3 spans 19 residues.